The rows below give T cell receptor beta chains drawn from one sample of a study of T cell changes during pregnancy in multiple sclerosis. Assay: immunoSEQ multiplex PCR; the TCRdb copy retains only in-frame clones and omits some. Of 40,000 to 45,000 clones in the sample, approximately 92% were seen once. The sequencing sample was made of peripheral blood. Source of these receptors: a female donor with multiple sclerosis, enrolled in a pregnancy study. The CDR3 runs from the conserved cysteine through the conserved F or W.

CDR3: CASSQDPQGGNEKLFF
V: TRBV4-2
J: TRBJ1-4

CDR3: CASSPGHQETQYF
V: TRBV18
J: TRBJ2-5

CDR3: CASSEEWQGPYNEQFF
V: TRBV6-1
J: TRBJ2-1

CDR3: CASTPPSALHNEQFF
V: TRBV6-6
J: TRBJ2-1

CDR3: CASSLVGTGDEKLFF
V: TRBV5-1
J: TRBJ1-4

CDR3: CAWSVRFSGDTEAFF
V: TRBV30
J: TRBJ1-1

CDR3: CASSSQTSGGGSYEQYF
V: TRBV7-2
J: TRBJ2-7

CDR3: CASGLRGNQPQHF
V: TRBV12-5
J: TRBJ1-5

CDR3: CASSDFGVWTGELFF
V: TRBV2
J: TRBJ2-2

CDR3: CAPLASAFF
V: TRBV10-3
J: TRBJ1-1

CDR3: CASSQGGSSYNEQFF
V: TRBV19
J: TRBJ2-1

CDR3: CASTSLGAVTF
V: TRBV11-2
J: TRBJ1-2

CDR3: CASSLEETSGYTSTDTQYF
V: TRBV11-2
J: TRBJ2-3

CDR3: CASSLGWGSYNEQFF
V: TRBV7-2
J: TRBJ2-1

CDR3: CASSPWDRWNGYTF
V: TRBV19
J: TRBJ1-2

CDR3: CASSAEGGYGNTIYF
V: TRBV9
J: TRBJ1-3

CDR3: CASSTRGNQPQHF
V: TRBV7-2
J: TRBJ1-5

CDR3: CASSLLREGLDTQYF
V: TRBV13
J: TRBJ2-3

CDR3: CASSVAPTGVVGEAFF
V: TRBV9
J: TRBJ1-1

CDR3: CASSYPQNSEAFF
V: TRBV6-6
J: TRBJ1-1

CDR3: CASSHSFVPGEQYF
V: TRBV11-2
J: TRBJ2-7

CDR3: CASHLQRNTEAFF
V: TRBV11-2
J: TRBJ1-1

CDR3: CASSSSRGNTIYF
V: TRBV27
J: TRBJ1-3

CDR3: CASSSGSGTAHTGELFF
V: TRBV27
J: TRBJ2-2

CDR3: CASSLTGGGGTEAFF
V: TRBV27
J: TRBJ1-1

CDR3: CASSQEIFRESSGNTIYF
V: TRBV14
J: TRBJ1-3

CDR3: CASSLDGGGSPQHF
V: TRBV27
J: TRBJ1-5

CDR3: CASRIGASYEQYF
V: TRBV6-5
J: TRBJ2-7

CDR3: CASSYGTSGRGETQYF
V: TRBV6-5
J: TRBJ2-5

CDR3: CASRSLGDTLKLSGNTIYF
V: TRBV7-2
J: TRBJ1-3

CDR3: CASSERVTGGYEQYF
V: TRBV6-1
J: TRBJ2-7

CDR3: CSVGGAFYGYTF
V: TRBV29-1
J: TRBJ1-2

CDR3: CASKTGISGNTIYF
V: TRBV6-6
J: TRBJ1-3

CDR3: CASSPPNAGGRETQYF
V: TRBV18
J: TRBJ2-5

CDR3: CASSFSGLRGTIYF
V: TRBV5-6
J: TRBJ1-3

CDR3: CAWSARQGSNYGYTF
V: TRBV30
J: TRBJ1-2

CDR3: CASSESRGKNTEAFF
V: TRBV10-2
J: TRBJ1-1

CDR3: CASSGGTSGDVLGETQYF
V: TRBV5-1
J: TRBJ2-5

CDR3: CASTRGQGIQLQHF
V: TRBV2
J: TRBJ1-5

CDR3: CASSEGQGIYGYTF
V: TRBV6-1
J: TRBJ1-2

CDR3: CASSLLGGDSYEQYF
V: TRBV7-6
J: TRBJ2-7

CDR3: CAISAGESYNEQFF
V: TRBV10-3
J: TRBJ2-1

CDR3: CASSRDLSYEQYF
V: TRBV2
J: TRBJ2-7

CDR3: CASNRGRLEQYF
V: TRBV28
J: TRBJ2-7

CDR3: CASSDMHYEQYF
V: TRBV2
J: TRBJ2-7

CDR3: CASSLDRKNIQYF
V: TRBV19
J: TRBJ2-4

CDR3: CASSLGPRTQSYEQYF
V: TRBV5-1
J: TRBJ2-7

CDR3: CSAYDRKQYF
V: TRBV29-1
J: TRBJ2-7

CDR3: CSVPFLQGDGYTF
V: TRBV29-1
J: TRBJ1-2

CDR3: CASTPDRDSNQPQHF
V: TRBV19
J: TRBJ1-5

CDR3: CASSLDPYRQGSNTGELFF
V: TRBV5-1
J: TRBJ2-2

CDR3: CASSYTAHLSYNEQFF
V: TRBV6-5
J: TRBJ2-1

CDR3: CASSSTGGGRGTKTQYF
V: TRBV7-2
J: TRBJ2-5